The 4 T cell receptor beta chains below were found in one sample sequenced in a study of T cell responses to AZD1222 COVID-19 vaccine. The table came from immunoSEQ multiplex PCR; TCRdb's copy has only in-frame clones and leaves some out. Among over 75,000 clones listed, roughly 87% were seen once. Sequencing used peripheral blood, obtained 28 days after the second AZD1222 dose. The receptors derive from an adult who received the AZD1222 COVID-19 vaccine.

The rearrangement joins TRBV6-5 to TRBJ1-3; D perhaps matches TRBD1 (5 bases). Trimming pared 6 bases from V and 6 bases from J, leaving 18 bases between. In germline, CDR1 is MNHEY, CDR2 SVGAGI. The CDR3 extends over 15 amino acids. For the CDR3, the DNA is TGTGCCAGCAGAACCTCCGGGACCAACGAAAACACCATATATTTT. It specifies CASRTSGTNENTIYF.

The CDR3 sequence is CSALENIQYF. CDR3 sequence (DNA): TGCAGCGCCCTAGAAAACATTCAGTACTTC. The gene calls are TRBV29-1 and TRBJ2-4; D not certain. Trimming took 7 bases from V and 5 from J, leaving 6 bases between them. Germline CDR1 SQVTM, CDR2 ANQGSEA. This CDR3 is built from 10 residues.

The chain recombines TRBV7-2 with TRBJ2-5, with a weak D call TRBD2 (6 bases). Germline values: CDR1 SGHTA, CDR2 FQGNSA. The V end lost 2 bases, the J end lost 4 bases, and 11 bases lay between the germline ends. The CDR3 runs 14 residues. The CDR3 region is CASSLRTSRETQYF. The CDR3 coding sequence is TGTGCCAGCAGCTTACGTACTAGCCGAGAGACCCAGTACTTC.

The chain uses TRBV6-5 and TRBJ2-1; possible D gene TRBD1, 6 bases. The CDR3 length is 15 residues. The V end lost 0 bases, the J end lost 6 bases, and 12 bases lay between the germline ends. The germline CDR1 and CDR2 sequences are MNHEY and SVGAGI. The CDR3 region has the DNA TGTGCCAGCAGTTACTCCGTGACAGGCTCCAATGAGCAGTTCTTC. Encoded protein: CASSYSVTGSNEQFF.